Listed here is a single T cell receptor (beta chain). The target antigen is unknown. This entry belongs to a study of CD8+ T cells in alopecia areata. Overall study findings and caveats: Scalp repertoires also include resident alphabeta T cells from normal skin. Although TCR sharing was seen in mice, sharing across patients was less clear, possibly for HLA-related reasons. Affected scalp, especially in alopecia totalis/universalis, had a higher clonality than normal scalp did.

Sequencing used cDNA as its template, made by extracting RNA and reverse transcribing it. TCRdb's table, derived via immunoSEQ multiplex PCR, lists solely in-frame clones and lacks some. The sample comprises tens of thousands of clones, approximately 50% of which are singletons, and about 6% rests with the top ten. From alopecia areata patients, lesional scalp punch biopsies and peripheral blood were collected. The CDR3 contains 15 residues. The germline V and J ends were trimmed by 0 bases and 6 bases, with 12 bases remaining between them. Germline V gene sequence: CDR1 SGHNT, CDR2 YYREEE (reference sequence).

The clonotype comes from a human donor with alopecia areata. Specimen: NKG2D-high CD8+ T cells sorted from blood. The chain combines TRBV5-4 with TRBJ2-2; D is ambiguous. The CDR3: CASSLGLFHSGELFF. In DNA form, the CDR3 reads TGTGCCAGCAGCTTGGGCCTGTTCCACTCCGGGGAGCTGTTTTTT.